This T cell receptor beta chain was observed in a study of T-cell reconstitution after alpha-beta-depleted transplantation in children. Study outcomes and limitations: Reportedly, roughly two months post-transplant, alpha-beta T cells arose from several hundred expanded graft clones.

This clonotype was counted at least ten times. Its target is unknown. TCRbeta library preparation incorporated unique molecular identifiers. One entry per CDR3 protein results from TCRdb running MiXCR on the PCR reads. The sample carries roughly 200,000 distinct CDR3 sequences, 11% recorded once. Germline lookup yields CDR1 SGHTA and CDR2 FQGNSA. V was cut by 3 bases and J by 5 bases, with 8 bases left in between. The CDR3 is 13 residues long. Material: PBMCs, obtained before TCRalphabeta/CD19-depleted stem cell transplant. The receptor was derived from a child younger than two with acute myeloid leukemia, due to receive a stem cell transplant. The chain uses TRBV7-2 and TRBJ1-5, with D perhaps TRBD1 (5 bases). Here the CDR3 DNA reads TGTGCCAGCAGCTTCATCAGGGATCAGCCCCAGCATTTT. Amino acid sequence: CASSFIRDQPQHF. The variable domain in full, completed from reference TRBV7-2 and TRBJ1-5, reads GAGVSQSPSNKVTEKGKDVELRCDPISGHTALYWYRQSLGQGLEFLIYFQGNSAPDKSGLPSDRFSAERTGGSVSTLTIQRTQQEDSAVYLCASSFIRDQPQHFGDGTRLSIL.